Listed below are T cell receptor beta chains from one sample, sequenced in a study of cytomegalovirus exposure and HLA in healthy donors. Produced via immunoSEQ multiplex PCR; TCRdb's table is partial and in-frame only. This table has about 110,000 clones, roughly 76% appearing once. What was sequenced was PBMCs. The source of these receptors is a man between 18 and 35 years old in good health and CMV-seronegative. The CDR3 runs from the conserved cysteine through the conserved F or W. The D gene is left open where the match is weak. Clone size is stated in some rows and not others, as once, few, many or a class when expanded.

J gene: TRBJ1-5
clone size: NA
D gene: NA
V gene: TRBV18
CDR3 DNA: TGTGCCAGCTCACCGGGGCTCCCCCGGGGGGTTCAGCCCCAGCATTTT
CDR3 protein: CASSPGLPRGVQPQHF

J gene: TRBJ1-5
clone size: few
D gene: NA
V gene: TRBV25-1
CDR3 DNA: TGTGCCAGCAGTCCTAAGGGGATTTCGGGGGGGGATCAGCCCCAGCATTTT
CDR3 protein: CASSPKGISGGDQPQHF

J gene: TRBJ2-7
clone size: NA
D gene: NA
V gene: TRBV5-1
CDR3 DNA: TGCGCCAGCAGCCCGGGGGGAGACAGGCTCCACGAGCAGTACTTC
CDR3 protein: CASSPGGDRLHEQYF

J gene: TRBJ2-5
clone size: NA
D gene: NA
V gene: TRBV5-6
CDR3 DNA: TGTGCCAGCAGCTTGGAGACTCTCGGGGAAACCCAGTACTTC
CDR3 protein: CASSLETLGETQYF

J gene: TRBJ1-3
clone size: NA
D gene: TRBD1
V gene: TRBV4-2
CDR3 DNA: TGTGCCAGCACCCCGACAGGGGATCGAAACACCATATATTTT
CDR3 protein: CASTPTGDRNTIYF

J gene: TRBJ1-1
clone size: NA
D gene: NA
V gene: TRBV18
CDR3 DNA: TGTGCCAGCTCAAGGGGGGGCGACACTGAAGCTTTCTTT
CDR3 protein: CASSRGGDTEAFF

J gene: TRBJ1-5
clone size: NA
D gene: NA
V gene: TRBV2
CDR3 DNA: TGTGCCAGCAGTGCGGGAAACTCCAATCAGCCCCAGCATTTT
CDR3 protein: CASSAGNSNQPQHF

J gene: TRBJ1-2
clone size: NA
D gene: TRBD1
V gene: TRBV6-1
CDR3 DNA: TGTGCCAGCAGATCCGAGACAGGGTCTAACTATGGCTACACCTTC
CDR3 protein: CASRSETGSNYGYTF

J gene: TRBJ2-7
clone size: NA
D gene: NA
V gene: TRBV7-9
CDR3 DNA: TGTGCCAGCAGCAATAGATACGAGCAGTACTTC
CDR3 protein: CASSNRYEQYF

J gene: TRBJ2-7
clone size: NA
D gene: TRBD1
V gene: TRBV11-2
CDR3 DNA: TGTGCCAGCAGTAATGGACAGGGGTGGCACGAGCAGTACTTC
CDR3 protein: CASSNGQGWHEQYF

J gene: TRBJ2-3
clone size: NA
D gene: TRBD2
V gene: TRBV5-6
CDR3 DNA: TGTGCCAGCAGCTTGGGGCTAGCGGGGGGGCGGAACACAGATACGCAGTATTTT
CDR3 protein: CASSLGLAGGRNTDTQYF

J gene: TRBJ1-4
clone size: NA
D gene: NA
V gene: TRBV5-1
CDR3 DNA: TGCGCCAGCAGCCAGGTTGTCTCTAATGAAAAACTGTTTTTT
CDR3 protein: CASSQVVSNEKLFF

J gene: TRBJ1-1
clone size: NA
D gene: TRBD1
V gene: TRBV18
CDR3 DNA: TGTGCCAGTTTCCAGGGGGCTTACACTGAAGCTTTCTTT
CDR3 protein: CASFQGAYTEAFF

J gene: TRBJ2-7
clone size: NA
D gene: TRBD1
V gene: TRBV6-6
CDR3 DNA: TGTGCCAGCACCGGGGACAGCCCCTACGAGCAGTACTTC
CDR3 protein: CASTGDSPYEQYF

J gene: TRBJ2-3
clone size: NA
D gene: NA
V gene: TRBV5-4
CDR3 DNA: TGTGCCAGCAGCTTGGACACGCGGAGCACAGATACGCAGTATTTT
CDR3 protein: CASSLDTRSTDTQYF

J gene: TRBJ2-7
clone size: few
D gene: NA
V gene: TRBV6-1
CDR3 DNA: TGTGCCAGCAGTGAAGCCGAGGGAGGGGGGGAGAAGGAGCAGTACTTC
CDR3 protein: CASSEAEGGGEKEQYF

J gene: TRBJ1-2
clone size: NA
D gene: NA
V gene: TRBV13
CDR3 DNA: TGTGCCAGCAGCTATACTGTACAGGGATTCAACTATGGCTACACCTTC
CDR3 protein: CASSYTVQGFNYGYTF

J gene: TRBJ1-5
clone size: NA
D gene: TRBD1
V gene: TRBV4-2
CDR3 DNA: TGTGCCAGCAGCCAACTGGCGGGACAGGGGTCCCAGCCCCAGCATTTT
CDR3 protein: CASSQLAGQGSQPQHF

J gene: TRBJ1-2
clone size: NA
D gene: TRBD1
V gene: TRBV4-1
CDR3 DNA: TGCGCCAGCCCGGACAGGGGTGGTGGCTACACCTTC
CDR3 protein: CASPDRGGGYTF

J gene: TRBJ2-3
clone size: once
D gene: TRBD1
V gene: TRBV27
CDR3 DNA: TGTGCCAGCAGTTTAGGGACAGGGACAGATACGCAGTATTTT
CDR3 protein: CASSLGTGTDTQYF

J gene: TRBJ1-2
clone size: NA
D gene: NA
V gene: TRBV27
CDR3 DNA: TGTGCCAGCAGTCGATTGCCGGGGAGCAACTATGGCTACACCTTC
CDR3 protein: CASSRLPGSNYGYTF

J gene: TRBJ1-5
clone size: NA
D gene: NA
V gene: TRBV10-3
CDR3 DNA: TGTGCCATCAGCAGGGGAGGGATCAATCAGCCCCAGCATTTT
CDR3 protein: CAISRGGINQPQHF